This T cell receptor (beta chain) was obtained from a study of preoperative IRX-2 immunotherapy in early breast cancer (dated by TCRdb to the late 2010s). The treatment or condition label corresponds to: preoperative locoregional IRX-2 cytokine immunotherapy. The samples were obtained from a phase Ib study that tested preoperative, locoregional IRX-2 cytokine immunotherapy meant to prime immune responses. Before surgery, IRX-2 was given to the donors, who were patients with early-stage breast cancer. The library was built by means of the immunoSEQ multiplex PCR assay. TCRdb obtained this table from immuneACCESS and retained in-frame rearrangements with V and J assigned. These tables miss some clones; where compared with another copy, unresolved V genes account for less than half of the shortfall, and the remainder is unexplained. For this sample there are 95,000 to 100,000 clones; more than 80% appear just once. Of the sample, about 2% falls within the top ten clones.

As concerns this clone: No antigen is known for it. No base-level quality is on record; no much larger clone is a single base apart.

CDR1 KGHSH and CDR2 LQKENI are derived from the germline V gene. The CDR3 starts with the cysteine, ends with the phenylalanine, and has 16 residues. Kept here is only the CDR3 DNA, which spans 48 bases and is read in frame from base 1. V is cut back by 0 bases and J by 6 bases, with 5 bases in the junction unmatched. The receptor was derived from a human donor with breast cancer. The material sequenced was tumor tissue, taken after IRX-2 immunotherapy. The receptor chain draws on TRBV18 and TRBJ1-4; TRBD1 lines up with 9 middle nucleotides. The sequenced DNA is TGTGCCAGCTCACCACCGGTGGGACAGGGTTATGAAAAACTGTTTTTT. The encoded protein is CASSPPVGQGYEKLFF.